The clone carrying this T cell receptor (beta chain) has only one observation. Germline values: CDR1 SGHRS, CDR2 YFSETQ. The CDR3 length is 16 residues. Between the trimmed V and J ends, which lost 4 bases and 0 bases, there was a span of 14 bases. The source of the sample is a study of blood T cell repertoires in COVID-19. In the study overall: The samples span acute and convalescent COVID-19 from the United States, Italy and Spain. Sources were T cells, B-cell-depleted T cells, or PBMCs; the material itself was cDNA or gDNA.

Methods used by the authors: Nucleated cell counts were estimated from reference gene primer amplification. Assay: immunoSEQ multiplex PCR; the TCRdb copy retains only in-frame clones and omits some. D and trimming were read from the DNA, whereas the V and J calls and clone size are those reported in that table. The sample carries about 70,000 clones, over 70% recorded once. The chain couples TRBV5-1 to TRBJ2-1, with D perhaps TRBD1 (6 bases). The sequencing sample was made of peripheral blood. This clonotype originated in a man aged 70 or older who had recovered from COVID-19. CDR3 coding DNA: TGCGCCAGCAGCCCAGGACAGATTAGCTCCTACAATGAGCAGTTCTTC. It yields the protein CASSPGQISSYNEQFF.